Many counts were recorded for the clone carrying this TCR beta chain. The V and J ends lost 1 base and 1 base, in that order; junction bases with no gene match: 7. The CDR3 consists of 16 residues. Germline CDR1 reads SGHRS; CDR2 reads YFSETQ. The data derive from a study of blood T cell repertoires in COVID-19. The protocol was immunoSEQ multiplex PCR, while the TCRdb copy is restricted to in-frame clones and leaves out a portion. The sample lists tens of thousands of clones; about 83% were seen once. The TCR comes from a man aged 65-85 years with COVID-19, enrolled during active disease. What was sequenced was peripheral blood. This chain joins TRBV5-1 and TRBJ1-1; 7 bases are shared with TRBD1. The CDR3 DNA is TGCGCCAGCAGCTTGTTCGGACAGGTTTCGAACACTGAAGCTTTCTTT. Protein product: CASSLFGQVSNTEAFF.